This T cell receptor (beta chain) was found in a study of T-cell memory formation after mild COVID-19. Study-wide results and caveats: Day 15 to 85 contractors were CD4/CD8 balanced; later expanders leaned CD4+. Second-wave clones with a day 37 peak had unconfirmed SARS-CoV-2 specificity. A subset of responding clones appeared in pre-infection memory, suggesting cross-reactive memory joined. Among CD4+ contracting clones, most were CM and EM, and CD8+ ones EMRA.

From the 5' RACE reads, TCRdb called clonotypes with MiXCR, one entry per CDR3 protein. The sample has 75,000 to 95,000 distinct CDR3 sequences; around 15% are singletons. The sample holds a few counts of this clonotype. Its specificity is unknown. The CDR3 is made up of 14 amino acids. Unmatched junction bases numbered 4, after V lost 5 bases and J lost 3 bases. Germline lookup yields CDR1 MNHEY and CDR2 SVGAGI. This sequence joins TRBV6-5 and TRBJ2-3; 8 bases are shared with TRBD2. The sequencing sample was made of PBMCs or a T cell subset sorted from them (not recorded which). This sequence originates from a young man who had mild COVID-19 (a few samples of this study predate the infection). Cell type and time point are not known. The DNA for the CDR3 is TGTGCCAGCAGTATCGGGGGGGTAACAGATACGCAGTATTTT. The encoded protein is CASSIGGVTDTQYF.